The 29 T cell receptor beta chains below come from one sample, sequenced in a study of T cells in Graves' hyperthyroidism and ophthalmopathy. The investigators amplified TCR beta CDR3 regions from RNA transcripts. During a first-round RT-PCR of the TCR CDR3, the HTBI primer set was used. TCRdb independently ran MiXCR on the multiplex PCR reads; one entry per CDR3 protein. The sample lists 550,000 to 700,000 distinct CDR3 sequences; under 15% were seen once. What was sequenced was blood. Source of these receptors: a middle-aged woman with Graves' ophthalmopathy.

In its sample, this clonotype was seen many times. The chain recombines TRBV28 with TRBJ2-7; the match to TRBD1 covers 10 bases. CDR1 and CDR2 from the germline V gene are MDHEN and SYDVKM. The CDR3 is 15 amino acids. The J segment lost 12 bases and the V segment lost 5 bases, leaving 16 bases of the junction unmatched. CDR3 amino acids: CASSAQGQGRKEWYF. CDR3 DNA: TGTGCCAGCAGTGCGCAGGGACAGGGGAGGAAGGAGTGGTACTTC.

In its sample, this clonotype was seen many times. This chain links TRBV2 with TRBJ2-5; D uncertain. This CDR3 is built from 14 residues. Germline lookup yields CDR1 SNHLY and CDR2 FYNNEI. Trimming pared 11 bases from V and 5 bases from J, leaving 21 bases between. The CDR3 here is CAAKSDRAGETQYF. CDR3 bases: TGTGCCGCAAAATCGGACCGGGCCGGGGAGACCCAGTACTTC.

A few counts support this clonotype. The J gene is TRBJ2-2, the V gene TRBV6-1, with 9 bases that match TRBD2. This CDR3 region has 14 residues. V lost 6 bases and J lost 7; bases outside the gene matches: 6. CDR1 is MNHNS and CDR2 is SASEGT in the germline V gene. CDR3 bases: TGTGCCAGCAGCACGGGACTAGCCATCGGGGAGCTGTTTTTT. Translation gives CASSTGLAIGELFF.

This clonotype was picked up many times. The V call is TRBV6-4, the J call TRBJ1-5, with D maybe TRBD1 (6 bases). The V end lost 7 bases, the J end lost 0 bases, and 19 bases lay between the germline ends. CDR1 MRHNA and CDR2 SNTAGT come from the germline V gene. CDR3 length equals 17 residues. The chain's CDR3 is CASNPRGLILSNQPQHF. CDR3 bases: TGTGCCAGCAATCCAAGGGGGTTAATACTTAGCAATCAGCCCCAGCATTTT.

This clonotype was recorded many times. The genes are TRBV12-3 or TRBV12-4 and TRBJ2-7; D is unclear. The CDR3 is made up of 14 amino acids. With 4 bases removed from V and 3 bases from J, the gap between germline ends came to 13 bases. The CDR3 DNA reads TGTGCCAGCAGTTCCTACCCGGGCCACTACGAGCAGTACTTC. This codes for CASSSYPGHYEQYF.

This clonotype was detected ten times or more. The chain employs TRBV11-2 and TRBJ2-5; tentative D call: TRBD1 (5 bases). Germline V gene lookup returns CDR1 SGHAT and CDR2 FQNNGV. Trimming left V 3 bases short and J 6 bases short, with 11 bases between. CDR3 length: 13 residues. This CDR3 is CASSFGDSKTQYF. In DNA form, the CDR3 reads TGTGCCAGCAGCTTTGGCGACAGTAAGACCCAGTACTTC.

This clonotype was picked up a small number of times. This chain links TRBV14 with TRBJ1-1; D gene unclear. Trimming took off 2 bases at V and 3 bases at J, with 13 bases between the two ends. The V gene's germline CDR1 is SGHDN and CDR2 FVKESK. The CDR3 consists of 15 residues. The CDR3 sequence is CASSQLNLIYTEAFF. DNA for the CDR3: TGTGCCAGCAGCCAACTCAACCTAATATACACTGAAGCTTTCTTT.

This clonotype was detected many times. V is TRBV11-2 and J is TRBJ1-3; D not certain. The germline CDR1 and CDR2 sequences are SGHAT and FQNNGV. V lost 5 bases and J lost 0, with 11 bases in between. This CDR3 spans 15 amino acids. The chain's CDR3 is CASSPALRSGNTIYF. CDR3 DNA: TGTGCCAGCAGCCCCGCATTACGCTCTGGAAACACCATATATTTT.

A few counts support this clonotype. This chain joins TRBV20-1 and TRBJ2-7; 8 bases are a match to TRBD2. CDR3 size: 14 residues. J was trimmed by 3 bases and V by 0 bases; bases with no gene match: 4. CDR1 is DFQATT and CDR2 is SNEGSKA in the germline V gene (reference sequence). The CDR3 sequence: CSARDSGRDYEQYF. The CDR3 bases are TGCAGTGCTAGAGACAGCGGGAGAGACTACGAGCAGTACTTC.

This clonotype was found many times. The V call is TRBV7-8, the J call TRBJ2-7, with 10 positions matching TRBD2. The CDR3 has 15 residues. From germline, CDR1 is SGHVS and CDR2 FQNEAQ. The trim removed 3 bases at V and 4 bases at J, leaving 6 bases unmatched. CDR3: CASSFKREGGYEQYF. The CDR3, as DNA: TGTGCCAGCAGCTTCAAGCGGGAGGGTGGGTACGAGCAGTACTTC.

This clonotype appeared many times. This chain uses TRBV5-1 with TRBJ2-7; the D gene is possibly TRBD2 (5 bases). V shed 0 bases and J shed 3 bases, with 10 bases lying between them. This CDR3 spans 14 amino acids. The germline CDR1 and CDR2 sequences are SGHRS and YFSETQ. CDR3 DNA: TGCGCCAGCAGCTTGGCGGGATACGGCTACGAGCAGTACTTC. Protein product: CASSLAGYGYEQYF. The full variable domain, in which reference TRBV5-1 and TRBJ2-7 provide the parts outside the CDR3, is KAGVTQTPRYLIKTRGQQVTLSCSPISGHRSVSWYQQTPGQGLQFLFEYFSETQRNKGNFPGRFSGRQFSNSRSEMNVSTLELGDSALYLCASSLAGYGYEQYFGPGTRLTVT.

V is TRBV12-3 or TRBV12-4 and J is TRBJ2-5; TRBD2 agrees at 9 bases. This CDR3 is 14 amino acids long. The V gene end was trimmed by 2 bases and the J gene end by 7 bases; junction bases not matched to a gene: 5. CDR3 in amino acids: CASSLLRGGATQYF. CDR3 nucleotide sequence: TGTGCCAGCAGTTTATTGCGGGGGGGCGCGACCCAGTACTTC.

Ten or more counts support this clonotype. The J gene is TRBJ2-7, the V gene TRBV6-7; 10 bases are a match to TRBD2. TRBV6-7 is recorded as an ORF, its role being uncertain. The length of the CDR3 is 22 residues. The V segment lost 6 bases and the J segment 3 bases; nucleotides outside the gene matches: 29. The CDR3 region is CASSYPKYVTPGTSDEGYEQYF. The CDR3 coding sequence is TGTGCCAGCAGCTACCCGAAATATGTCACTCCCGGGACTAGCGACGAGGGCTACGAGCAGTACTTC.

This clonotype was recorded at least ten times. The chain combines TRBV12-3 or TRBV12-4 with TRBJ2-5; no clear D. Deletions cut 1 base from V and 5 bases from J, with 8 bases between. The CDR3 has 13 amino acids. DNA for the CDR3: TGTGCCAGCAGTTTAGGGCTATGGGAGACCCAGTACTTC. Its protein is CASSLGLWETQYF.

The gene calls are TRBV20-1 and TRBJ2-7; 9 nucleotides line up with TRBD2. There are 15 residues in the CDR3. After removal of 4 bases from V and 3 bases from J, the junction contained 10 bases not matched to a gene. Germline CDR1 and CDR2: DFQATT and SNEGSKA (reference sequence). This CDR3 reads CSAILGTSPFYEQYF. The CDR3 nucleotides read TGCAGTGCTATCCTCGGGACTAGCCCCTTCTACGAGCAGTACTTC.

In this sample, this clonotype turned up many times. The V and J genes are TRBV6-1 and TRBJ1-2, with D unresolved. V was clipped by 1 base and J by 13 bases, with 22 bases between them. This CDR3 has 15 residues. Germline CDR1 and CDR2: MNHNS and SASEGT. CDR3 sequence: CASSEGPQTQTPGTF. In DNA, the CDR3 is TGTGCCAGCAGTGAAGGACCTCAGACTCAAACGCCCGGCACCTTC.

This clonotype occurred many times. J is TRBJ1-2 and V is TRBV28; 10 bases match TRBD1. The germline CDR1 and CDR2 sequences are MDHEN and SYDVKM. The V and J ends lost 6 bases and 4 bases, in that order; junction bases with no gene match: 5. The CDR3 length is 14 residues. DNA for the CDR3: TGTGCCAGCAGAGGGGGACAGGGGACCTATGGCTACACCTTC. As protein: CASRGGQGTYGYTF.

At least ten counts were recorded for this clonotype. The chain combines TRBV27 with TRBJ1-1; a weak D match, TRBD1 (5 bases). Trimming cost V 1 base and J 3 bases, with 9 bases left between them. Germline V gives CDR1 MNHEY, CDR2 SMNVEV (reference sequence). The CDR3 extends over 14 amino acids. This CDR3 is CASSLFRGDTEAFF. CDR3 coding DNA: TGTGCCAGCAGTTTATTTCGGGGGGACACTGAAGCTTTCTTT.

Ten or more counts support this clonotype. The chain combines TRBV6-5 with TRBJ2-7, with D possibly being TRBD2 (6 bases). The CDR3 length is 15 residues. The germline CDR1 and CDR2 sequences are MNHEY and SVGAGI. V lost 0 bases, J lost 5 bases, and 14 bases lay in between. For the CDR3, the DNA is TGTGCCAGCAGTTACTCGGCGGCTAGCGCCCACGAGCAGTACTTC. This gives the protein CASSYSAASAHEQYF.

This clonotype was counted once. This CDR3 reads CASSADMTYEQYF. The CDR3, as DNA: TGTGCCAGTTCGGCGGACATGACCTACGAGCAGTACTTC. The chain joins TRBV19 to TRBJ2-7, with D perhaps matching TRBD1 (5 bases). CDR3 length: 13 amino acids. Trimming took 8 bases from V and 2 from J, leaving 13 bases between them. CDR1 LNHDA and CDR2 SQIVND come from the germline V gene (reference sequence).

This sequence joins TRBV27 and TRBJ1-5; D remains unclear. The V end lost 1 base, the J end lost 2 bases, and 12 bases lay between the germline ends. This CDR3 contains 16 residues. Germline assignment: CDR1 MNHEY and CDR2 SMNVEV (reference sequence). The CDR3 sequence is CASSLYGPLGNQPQHF. Written as DNA, the CDR3 is TGTGCCAGCAGTTTATATGGTCCTTTGGGCAATCAGCCCCAGCATTTT.

This clonotype occurred many times. This rearrangement joins TRBV20-1 to TRBJ2-1; TRBD2 agrees at 7 bases. The germline gives CDR1 DFQATT, CDR2 SNEGSKA (reference sequence). This CDR3 is built from 16 residues. Losses at the gene ends were 6 bases for V and 0 bases for J; bases not matched to a gene: 11. The CDR3 is CSARPTSALSYNEQFF. The CDR3 nucleotides are TGCAGTGCGAGACCCACTAGCGCCCTCTCCTACAATGAGCAGTTCTTC.

This clonotype came up many times. The gene calls are TRBV19 and TRBJ1-2; D is unresolved. Germline-derived CDR1 and CDR2 are LNHDA and SQIVND (reference sequence). Trimming took off 4 bases at V and 8 bases at J, with 14 bases between the two ends. There are 13 residues in the CDR3. CDR3 region: CASSKLNFGGYTF. In nucleotides, the CDR3 is TGTGCCAGTAGTAAACTGAACTTTGGAGGCTACACCTTC. The full variable domain, completed using reference TRBV19 and TRBJ1-2, is DGGITQSPKYLFRKEGQNVTLSCEQNLNHDAMYWYRQDPGQGLRLIYYSQIVNDFQKGDIAEGYSVSREKKESFPLTVTSAQKNPTAFYLCASSKLNFGGYTFGSGTRLTVV.

This clonotype has more than one count but fewer than ten. This chain uses TRBV10-1 with TRBJ2-5; 7 bases match TRBD1. CDR3 length: 15 amino acids. Trimming took 1 base from V and 5 from J; bases not matched to a gene: 7. Germline assignment: CDR1 WNHNN and CDR2 SYGVQD (reference sequence). The CDR3 spells CASSEWQGEKETQYF. The CDR3 DNA follows: TGCGCCAGCAGTGAGTGGCAGGGGGAAAAGGAGACCCAGTACTTC.

This clonotype was detected a few times. The chain employs TRBV12-3 or TRBV12-4 and TRBJ2-7; D gene ambiguous. This CDR3 has 12 residues. The V gene lost 5 bases and the J gene lost 5 bases, with 10 bases spanning the gap. The DNA of the CDR3 is TGTGCCAGCAGTAAGATTAGGGACGAGCAGTACTTC. It yields the protein CASSKIRDEQYF.

This clonotype was counted ten times or more. This chain uses TRBV7-9 with TRBJ1-1; D ambiguous. The CDR3 is 12 residues long. Trimming shortened V by 1 base and J by 3 bases, and 3 bases separated the two germline ends. CDR1 and CDR2 (germline): SEHNR, FQNEAQ (reference sequence). The CDR3 DNA reads as TGTGCCAGCAGCTTAGTAGACACTGAAGCTTTCTTT. This encodes CASSLVDTEAFF.

The chain uses TRBV30 and TRBJ1-2, with 7 bases matching TRBD1. Germline V gives CDR1 GTSNPN, CDR2 SVGIG (reference sequence). J lost 2 bases, V lost 5 bases, and 5 bases had no gene match. This CDR3 has 13 amino acids. The CDR3 DNA is TGTGCCTGGTCGATACAGGGGAACTATGGCTACACCTTC. Protein: CAWSIQGNYGYTF.

This clonotype has at least ten counts. The rearrangement joins TRBV6-5 to TRBJ2-2; TRBD2 aligns across 13 bases. Germline assignment: CDR1 MNHEY and CDR2 SVGAGI. This CDR3 has 15 residues. The V and J ends lost 6 bases and 4 bases, in that order; junction bases with no gene match: 2. CDR3 nucleotide sequence: TGTGCCAGCAGAGGACTAGCGGGAGCCACCGGGGAGCTGTTTTTT. Translating it yields CASRGLAGATGELFF.

This clonotype was seen more than once but under ten times. The chain couples TRBV18 to TRBJ1-5; D gene uncertain. Deletions cut 2 bases from V and 3 bases from J, with 5 bases between. The germline V gene has CDR1 KGHSH and CDR2 LQKENI. The CDR3 is 13 amino acids. The CDR3: CASSPGVNQPQHF. For the CDR3, the DNA is TGTGCCAGCTCACCAGGGGTCAATCAGCCCCAGCATTTT.